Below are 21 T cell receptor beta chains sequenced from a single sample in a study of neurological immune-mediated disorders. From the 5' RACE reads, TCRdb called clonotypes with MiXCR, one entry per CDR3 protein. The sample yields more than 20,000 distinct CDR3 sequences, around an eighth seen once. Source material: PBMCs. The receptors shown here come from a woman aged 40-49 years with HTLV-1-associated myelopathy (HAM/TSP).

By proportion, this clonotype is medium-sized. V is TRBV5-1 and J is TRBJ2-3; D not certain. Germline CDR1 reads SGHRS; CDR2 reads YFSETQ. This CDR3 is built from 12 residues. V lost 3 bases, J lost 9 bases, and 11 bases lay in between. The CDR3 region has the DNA TGCGCCAGCAGCTCGGACCTTGGGACGCAGTATTTT. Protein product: CASSSDLGTQYF.

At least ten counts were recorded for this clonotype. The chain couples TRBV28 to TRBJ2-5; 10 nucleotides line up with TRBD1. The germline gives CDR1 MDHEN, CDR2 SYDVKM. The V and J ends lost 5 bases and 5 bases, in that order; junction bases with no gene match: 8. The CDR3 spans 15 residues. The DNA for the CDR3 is TGTGCCAGCAGTACACCGGGACAGGGGCGGGAGACCCAGTACTTC. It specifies CASSTPGQGRETQYF.

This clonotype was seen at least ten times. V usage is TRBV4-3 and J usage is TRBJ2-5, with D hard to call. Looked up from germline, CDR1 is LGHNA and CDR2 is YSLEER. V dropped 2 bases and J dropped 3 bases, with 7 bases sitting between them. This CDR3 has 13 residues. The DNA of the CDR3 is TGCGCCAGCAGCCAAACGACGGAAGAGACCCAGTACTTC. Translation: CASSQTTEETQYF.

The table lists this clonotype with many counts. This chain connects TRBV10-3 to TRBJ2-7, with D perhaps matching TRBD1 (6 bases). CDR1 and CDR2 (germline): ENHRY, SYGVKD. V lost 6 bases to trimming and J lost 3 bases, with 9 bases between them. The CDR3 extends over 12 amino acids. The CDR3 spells CAISEQGYEQYF. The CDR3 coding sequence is TGTGCCATCAGCGAACAGGGCTACGAGCAGTACTTC.

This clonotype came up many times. The chain's CDR3 is CASSSGQVSNQPQHF. The CDR3 DNA sequence: TGTGCCAGCAGCTCAGGACAGGTTAGCAATCAGCCCCAGCATTTT. This rearrangement joins TRBV28 to TRBJ1-5, with 7 bases matching TRBD1. The CDR3 covers 15 residues. Unmatched junction bases numbered 5, after V lost 6 bases and J lost 0 bases. Germline V gene lookup returns CDR1 MDHEN and CDR2 SYDVKM.

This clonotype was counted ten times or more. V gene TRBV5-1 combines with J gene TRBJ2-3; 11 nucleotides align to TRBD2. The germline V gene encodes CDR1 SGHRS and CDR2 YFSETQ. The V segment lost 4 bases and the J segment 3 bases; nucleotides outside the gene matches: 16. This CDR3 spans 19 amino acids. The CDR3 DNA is TGCGCCAGCAGCCCTGGAAAACTAGCGGGGGCCCCTCGGACAGATACGCAGTATTTT. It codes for CASSPGKLAGAPRTDTQYF.

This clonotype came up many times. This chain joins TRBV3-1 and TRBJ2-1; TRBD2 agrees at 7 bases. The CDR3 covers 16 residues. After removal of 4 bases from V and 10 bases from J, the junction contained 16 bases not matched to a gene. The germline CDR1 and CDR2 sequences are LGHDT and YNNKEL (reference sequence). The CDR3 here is CASSPVHGGSLSEQFF. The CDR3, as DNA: TGTGCCAGCAGCCCAGTCCACGGGGGGAGCCTCAGCGAGCAGTTCTTC.

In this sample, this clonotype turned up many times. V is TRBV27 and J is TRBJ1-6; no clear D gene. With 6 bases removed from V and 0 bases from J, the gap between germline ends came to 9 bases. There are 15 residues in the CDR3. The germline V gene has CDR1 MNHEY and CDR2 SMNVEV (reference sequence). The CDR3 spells CASRTGSSYNSPLHF. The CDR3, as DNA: TGTGCCAGCAGAACGGGGAGCTCCTATAATTCACCCCTCCACTTT.

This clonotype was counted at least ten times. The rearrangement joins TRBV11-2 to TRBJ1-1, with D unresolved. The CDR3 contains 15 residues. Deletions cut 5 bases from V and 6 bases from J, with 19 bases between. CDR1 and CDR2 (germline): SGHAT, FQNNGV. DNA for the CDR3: TGTGCCAGCAGCCCGACGGGTAGTAATGGAGCTGAAGCTTTCTTT. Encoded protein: CASSPTGSNGAEAFF.

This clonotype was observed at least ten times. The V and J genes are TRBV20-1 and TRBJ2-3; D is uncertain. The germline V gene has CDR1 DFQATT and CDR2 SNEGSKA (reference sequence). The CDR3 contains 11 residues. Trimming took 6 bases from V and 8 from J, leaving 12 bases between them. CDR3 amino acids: CSALWESTQYF. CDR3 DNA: TGCAGTGCCTTATGGGAAAGTACGCAGTATTTT.

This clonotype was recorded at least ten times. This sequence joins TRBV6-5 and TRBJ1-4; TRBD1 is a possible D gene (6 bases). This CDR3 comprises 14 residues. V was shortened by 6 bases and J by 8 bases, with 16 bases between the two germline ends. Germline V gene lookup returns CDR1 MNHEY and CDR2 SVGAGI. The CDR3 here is CASRRDTGAEKLFF. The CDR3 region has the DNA TGTGCCAGCAGGAGGGACACGGGGGCGGAAAAACTGTTTTTT.

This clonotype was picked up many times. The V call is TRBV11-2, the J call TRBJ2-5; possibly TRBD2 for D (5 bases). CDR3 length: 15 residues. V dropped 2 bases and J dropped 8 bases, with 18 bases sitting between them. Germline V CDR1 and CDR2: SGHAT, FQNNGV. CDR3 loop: CASSLTGLAYSTQYF. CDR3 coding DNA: TGTGCCAGCAGCTTAACCGGCCTAGCCTACAGTACCCAGTACTTC.

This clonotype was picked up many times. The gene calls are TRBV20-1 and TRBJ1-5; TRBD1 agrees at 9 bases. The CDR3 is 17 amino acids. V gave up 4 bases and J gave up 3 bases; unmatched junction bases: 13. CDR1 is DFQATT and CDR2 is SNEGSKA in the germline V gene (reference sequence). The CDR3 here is CSAKGVSGTGNNQPQHF. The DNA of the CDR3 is TGCAGTGCTAAAGGGGTCTCCGGGACAGGGAACAATCAGCCCCAGCATTTT.

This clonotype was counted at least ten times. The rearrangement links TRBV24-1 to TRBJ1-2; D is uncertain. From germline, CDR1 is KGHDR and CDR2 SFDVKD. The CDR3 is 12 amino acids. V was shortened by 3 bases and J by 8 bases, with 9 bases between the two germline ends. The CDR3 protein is CATSDHSQGYTF. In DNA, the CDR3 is TGTGCCACCAGTGATCACAGTCAAGGCTACACCTTC.

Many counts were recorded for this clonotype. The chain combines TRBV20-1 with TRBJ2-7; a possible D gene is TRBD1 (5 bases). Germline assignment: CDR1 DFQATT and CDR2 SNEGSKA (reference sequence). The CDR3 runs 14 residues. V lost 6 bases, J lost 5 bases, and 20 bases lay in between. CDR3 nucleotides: TGCAGTGCCGTAGCCGGGCGTAGGGGTGACGAGCAGTACTTC. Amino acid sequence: CSAVAGRRGDEQYF.

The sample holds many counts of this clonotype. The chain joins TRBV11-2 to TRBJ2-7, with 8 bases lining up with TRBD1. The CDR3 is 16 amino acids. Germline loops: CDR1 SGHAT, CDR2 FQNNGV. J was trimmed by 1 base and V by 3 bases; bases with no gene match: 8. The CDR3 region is CASSLGAGTGSYEQYF. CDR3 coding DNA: TGTGCCAGCAGCTTGGGGGCCGGGACAGGATCCTACGAGCAGTACTTC.

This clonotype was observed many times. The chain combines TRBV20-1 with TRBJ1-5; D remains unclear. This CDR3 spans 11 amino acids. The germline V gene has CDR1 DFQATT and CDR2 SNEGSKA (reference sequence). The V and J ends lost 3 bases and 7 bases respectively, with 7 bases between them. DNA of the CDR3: TGCAGTGCTAGGGGTGAGCAGCCCCAGCATTTT. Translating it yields CSARGEQPQHF.

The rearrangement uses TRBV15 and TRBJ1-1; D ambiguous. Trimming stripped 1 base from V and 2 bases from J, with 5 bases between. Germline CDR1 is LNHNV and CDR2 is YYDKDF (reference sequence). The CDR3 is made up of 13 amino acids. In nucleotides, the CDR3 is TGTGCCACCAGCAGAGTCCTTAACACTGAAGCTTTCTTT. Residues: CATSRVLNTEAFF.

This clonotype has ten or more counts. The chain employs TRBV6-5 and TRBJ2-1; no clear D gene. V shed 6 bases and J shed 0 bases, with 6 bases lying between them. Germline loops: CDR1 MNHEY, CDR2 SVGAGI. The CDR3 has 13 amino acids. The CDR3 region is CASRRSSYNEQFF. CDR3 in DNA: TGTGCCAGCAGGCGGAGCTCCTACAATGAGCAGTTCTTC.

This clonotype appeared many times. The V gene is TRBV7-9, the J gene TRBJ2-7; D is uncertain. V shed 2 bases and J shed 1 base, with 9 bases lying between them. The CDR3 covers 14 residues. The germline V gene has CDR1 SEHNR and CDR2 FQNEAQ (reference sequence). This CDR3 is CASSLPGPSYEQYF. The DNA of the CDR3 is TGTGCCAGCAGCTTACCCGGTCCTTCCTACGAGCAGTACTTC.

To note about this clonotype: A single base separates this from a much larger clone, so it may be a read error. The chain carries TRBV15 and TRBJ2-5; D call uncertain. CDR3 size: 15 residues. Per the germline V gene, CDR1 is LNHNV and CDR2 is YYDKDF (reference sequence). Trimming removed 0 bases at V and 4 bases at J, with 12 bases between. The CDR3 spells CATSRDLAMGETQYF. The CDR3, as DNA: TGTGCCACCAGCAGAGATCTGGCCATGGGAGAGACCCAGTACTTC.